The T cell receptor beta chain under discussion was sequenced for a study of shared clonotypes between healthy human individuals. It was into CD45RA+ naive and CD45RA-negative memory subsets that the CD4+ cells were split. Profiled with immunoSEQ multiplex PCR; TCRdb holds only in-frame clones, not every one. The table includes roughly 500,000 clones, almost 97% detected once. CDR3 length equals 13 residues. The germline V gene has CDR1 SNHLY and CDR2 FYNNEI. Trimming removed 2 bases at V and 1 base at J, with 5 bases between. The chain combines TRBV2 with TRBJ1-1; unclear D gene. The source is a woman between 25 and 40 years old in good health. Specimen: naive CD4+ T cells sorted from blood. Subset specified: CD45RA+ positively selected. The CDR3, as DNA: TGTGCCAGCAGTGAATGGTGGAACACTGAAGCTTTCTTT. It translates to CASSEWWNTEAFF. Together with reference TRBV2 and TRBJ1-1, the CDR3 gives the full variable domain: EPEVTQTPSHQVTQMGQEVILRCVPISNHLYFYWYRQILGQKVEFLVSFYNNEISEKSEIFDDQFSVERPDGSNFTLKIRSTKLEDSAMYFCASSEWWNTEAFFGQGTRLTVV.